These 15 T cell receptor beta chains originate from one sample sequenced in a study of cytomegalovirus exposure and HLA in healthy donors. 60 Vbeta and 13 Jbeta primers were used in PCR. The protocol was immunoSEQ multiplex PCR, while the TCRdb copy is restricted to in-frame clones and leaves out a portion. The sample lists about 160,000 clones; 75% were seen once. Input material: PBMCs. Source of these receptors: a woman aged 45 to 65 in good health and CMV-seropositive.

The chain recombines TRBV5-1 with TRBJ1-1; D unclear. V lost 3 bases and J 0 bases, leaving 6 bases between the germline ends. CDR1 is SGHRS and CDR2 is YFSETQ in the germline V gene. This CDR3 has 13 amino acids. The CDR3 DNA is TGCGCCAGCAGCTCTCAGATGAACACTGAAGCTTTCTTT. It translates to CASSSQMNTEAFF. Full variable domain (remainder filled in from reference TRBV5-1 and TRBJ1-1): KAGVTQTPRYLIKTRGQQVTLSCSPISGHRSVSWYQQTPGQGLQFLFEYFSETQRNKGNFPGRFSGRQFSNSRSEMNVSTLELGDSALYLCASSSQMNTEAFFGQGTRLTVV.

This chain connects TRBV6-5 to TRBJ1-6; D is possibly TRBD1 (6 bases). V was pared by 5 bases and J by 11 bases, with 16 bases between. The V gene's germline CDR1 is MNHEY and CDR2 SVGAGI. The CDR3 is made up of 14 amino acids. The CDR3 here is CASSLTGPSTPLHF. CDR3 DNA sequence: TGTGCCAGCAGTCTGACAGGCCCGTCGACACCCCTCCACTTT.

This sequence joins TRBV9 and TRBJ2-2; 11 bases map to TRBD2. Germline V lookup: CDR1 SGDLS, CDR2 YYNGEE. The J segment lost 4 bases and the V segment lost 0 bases, leaving 2 bases of the junction unmatched. This CDR3 spans 16 amino acids. The CDR3 loop reads CASSVGGTSGTGELFF. CDR3 nucleotide sequence: TGTGCCAGCAGCGTAGGAGGGACTAGCGGCACCGGGGAGCTGTTTTTT.

The chain couples TRBV25-1 to TRBJ2-5, with TRBD1 as a possible D gene (6 bases). The assigned J gene may be wrong: the sequence end matches TRBJ2-7 better. From germline, CDR1 is MGHDK and CDR2 SYGVNS. There are 14 residues in the CDR3. CDR3 loop: CASSENRDNYEQYF. The CDR3 DNA is TGTGCCAGCAGTGAGAACAGGGACAACTACGAGCAGTACTTC.

The V and J genes are TRBV5-1 and TRBJ2-5; D not certain. Gene TRBJ2-7 matches the end of the DNA better, so the J call may be wrong. This CDR3 comprises 13 residues. The germline CDR1 and CDR2 sequences are SGHRS and YFSETQ. CDR3 in DNA: TGCGCCAGCAGCTTGTGGGCAGGATACGAGCAGTACTTC. Residues: CASSLWAGYEQYF.

The rearrangement links TRBV5-1 to TRBJ2-1, with 7 bases lining up with TRBD1. Trimming cost V 4 bases and J 8 bases; bases outside gene matches: 6. CDR1 is SGHRS, CDR2 YFSETQ, per germline. There are 13 residues in the CDR3. The chain's CDR3 is CASSITGTDEQFF. CDR3 sequence (DNA): TGCGCCAGCAGCATTACCGGGACAGATGAGCAGTTCTTC.

The J gene is TRBJ2-1, the V gene TRBV9; TRBD2 matches at 7 bases. CDR1 SGDLS and CDR2 YYNGEE come from the germline V gene. V was clipped by 6 bases and J by 0 bases; unmatched bases: 6. This CDR3 has 15 amino acids. DNA for the CDR3: TGTGCCAGCAATCTGGGGGGGAGCTCCTACAATGAGCAGTTCTTC. The encoded protein is CASNLGGSSYNEQFF.

The rearrangement links TRBV6-1 to TRBJ1-5, with a tentative D call TRBD1 (6 bases). The CDR3 consists of 14 residues. The V gene lost 4 bases and the J gene lost 3 bases, with 10 bases spanning the gap. Germline CDR1 MNHNS, CDR2 SASEGT. The CDR3 protein is CASSVGHINQPQHF. CDR3 coding DNA: TGTGCCAGCAGTGTGGGACACATCAATCAGCCCCAGCATTTT.

This chain connects TRBV18 to TRBJ1-3; 11 bases fit TRBD1. The CDR3 consists of 16 residues. Germline-derived CDR1 and CDR2 are KGHSH and LQKENI. J was trimmed by 3 bases and V by 6 bases; bases with no gene match: 7. The CDR3 DNA is TGTGCCAGCTCGCAAGGACAGGGGGCAGGTGGAAACACCATATATTTT. It translates to CASSQGQGAGGNTIYF.

V usage is TRBV4-2 and J usage is TRBJ2-3; D gene ambiguous. The CDR3 contains 14 residues. Germline CDR1 LGHNA, CDR2 YNFKEQ. Deletions cut 3 bases from V and 4 bases from J, with 11 bases between. CDR3 DNA sequence: TGTGCCAGCAGCCAGAGTAGCATTTCAGATACGCAGTATTTT. Translated: CASSQSSISDTQYF.

The gene calls are TRBV5-1 and TRBJ1-3; 7 nucleotides align to TRBD1. This CDR3 comprises 14 residues. Germline assignment: CDR1 SGHRS and CDR2 YFSETQ. The V and J ends lost 2 bases and 5 bases, in that order; junction bases with no gene match: 4. The CDR3, as DNA: TGCGCCAGCAGCTTTGACAGGGTTCGAAACACCATATATTTT. This translates into CASSFDRVRNTIYF. The full variable domain, with the rest looked up from reference TRBV5-1 and TRBJ1-3, is KAGVTQTPRYLIKTRGQQVTLSCSPISGHRSVSWYQQTPGQGLQFLFEYFSETQRNKGNFPGRFSGRQFSNSRSEMNVSTLELGDSALYLCASSFDRVRNTIYFGEGSWLTVV.

J is TRBJ1-6 and V is TRBV5-6; D call uncertain. Germline CDR1 is SGHDT and CDR2 is YYEEEE. The CDR3 length is 13 residues. Trimming took 6 bases from V and 13 from J, leaving 17 bases between them. CDR3 sequence (DNA): TGTGCCAGCACCCTGAGGAGGGCGGCGCCCCTCCACTTT. Its translation is CASTLRRAAPLHF. Using reference TRBV5-6 and TRBJ1-6 for the parts outside the CDR3, the full variable domain is DAGVTQSPTHLIKTRGQQVTLRCSPKSGHDTVSWYQQALGQGPQFIFQYYEEEERQRGNFPDRFSGHQFPNYSSELNVNALLLGDSALYLCASTLRRAAPLHFGNGTRLTVT.

This clone was recorded only once. This chain joins TRBV5-6 and TRBJ2-7, with TRBD1 as a possible D gene (5 bases). The V and J ends lost 2 bases and 6 bases respectively, with 6 bases between them. The CDR3 contains 11 residues. The germline CDR1 and CDR2 sequences are SGHDT and YYEEEE. CDR3 sequence reads: CASSFRAEQYF. The CDR3 nucleotides read TGTGCCAGCAGCTTCAGGGCCGAGCAGTACTTC.

The CDR3 here is CASSGGGTQYF. In DNA form, the CDR3 reads TGCGCCAGCTCCGGCGGGGGGACCCAGTACTTC. The J gene is TRBJ2-5, the V gene TRBV5-1, with TRBD2 identical over 7 bases. CDR1 and CDR2 (germline): SGHRS, YFSETQ. The CDR3 has 11 residues. Trimming cost V 7 bases and J 7 bases; bases outside gene matches: 4. Full variable domain (remainder filled in from reference TRBV5-1 and TRBJ2-5): KAGVTQTPRYLIKTRGQQVTLSCSPISGHRSVSWYQQTPGQGLQFLFEYFSETQRNKGNFPGRFSGRQFSNSRSEMNVSTLELGDSALYLCASSGGGTQYFGPGTRLLVL.

V and J are TRBV2 and TRBJ1-2; TRBD1 agrees at 8 bases. The CDR3 is 14 residues long. Per germline, CDR1 SNHLY and CDR2 FYNNEI. J gave up 7 bases and V 4 bases, and 8 bases lay outside the gene matches. The CDR3 DNA sequence: TGTGCCAGCAGTGTGATAGACAGGGGACTTGGCTACACCTTC. This sequence encodes CASSVIDRGLGYTF.